One sample yielded the 14 T cell receptor beta chains listed below, sequenced in a study of a mutant IDH1 vaccine in newly diagnosed glioma. TCRdb's table, derived via immunoSEQ multiplex PCR, lists solely in-frame clones and lacks some. This sample carries tens of thousands of clones, about 85% of them seen once, and the ten largest clones take 4.1%. Which antigens these TCRs recognize remains unknown. Time point given: week 35, safety follow-up. Doses consisted of 300 ug of mutant IDH1 20-mer peptide each, paired with topical imiquimod. The sample consisted of PBMCs, taken from a glioma patient whose treatment included an IDH1 peptide vaccine. All receptors come from a woman younger than 30 with glioma.

This chain uses TRBV21-1 with TRBJ2-7; the table gives TRBD1 as D, unverified against the DNA. TRBV21-1 is labeled a pseudogene. This CDR3 is 11 amino acids long. The chain's CDR3 is CASSARDRPNF. The CDR3 coding sequence is TGTGCCAGCAGCGCCCGGGACAGGCCTAACTTC.

This chain links TRBV5-1 with TRBJ2-1; D is undetermined. Germline V lookup: CDR1 SGHRS, CDR2 YFSETQ. The CDR3 spans 13 residues. V shed 0 bases and J shed 5 bases, with 6 bases lying between them. CDR3 DNA: TGCGCCAGCAGCTTGGGACTCAACAATGAGCAGTTCTTC. The encoded protein is CASSLGLNNEQFF.

The chain employs TRBV6-5 and TRBJ2-7; 8 bases map to TRBD1. After removal of 2 bases from V and 3 bases from J, the junction contained 0 bases not matched to a gene. CDR1 is MNHEY and CDR2 is SVGAGI in the germline V gene. CDR3 length: 13 residues. CDR3 sequence reads: CASSYDRGYEQYF. CDR3 nucleotide sequence: TGTGCCAGCAGTTACGACAGGGGCTACGAGCAGTACTTC.

This chain uses TRBV5-1 with TRBJ2-3, with a tentative D call TRBD2 (6 bases). Germline-derived CDR1 and CDR2 are SGHRS and YFSETQ. Between the trimmed V and J ends, which lost 2 bases and 1 base, there was a span of 11 bases. The CDR3 is made up of 15 amino acids. CDR3 bases: TGCGCCAGCAGCTTTGGGGGGTTGGGCACAGATACGCAGTATTTT. Translation: CASSFGGLGTDTQYF.

In this sample, this clone turned up once. The chain has TRBV6-1 and TRBJ2-5; D possibly corresponds to TRBD2 (5 bases). CDR1 MNHNS and CDR2 SASEGT come from the germline V gene. V shed 6 bases and J shed 0 bases, with 14 bases lying between them. This CDR3 region has 15 residues. CDR3 in DNA: TGTGCCAGCAGGACCTCAGGACTCTACCAAGAGACCCAGTACTTC. It is translated as CASRTSGLYQETQYF.

The chain links TRBV2 to TRBJ2-1, with 7 bases lining up with TRBD2. There are 15 residues in the CDR3. The germline CDR1 and CDR2 sequences are SNHLY and FYNNEI. The trim removed 9 bases at V and 0 bases at J, leaving 8 bases unmatched. In DNA form, the CDR3 reads TGTGCCAGTGGGGGGGGGAAGAGCTCCTACAATGAGCAGTTCTTC. Residues: CASGGGKSSYNEQFF.

The genes are TRBV11-3 and TRBJ1-4; D unresolved. The CDR3 extends over 14 amino acids. Germline CDR1 reads SGHNT; CDR2 reads YENEEA. V lost 4 bases to trimming and J lost 2 bases, with 8 bases between them. CDR3 bases: TGTGCCAGCAGCTCAGCCGGGACTAATGAAAAACTGTTTTTT. Amino acids: CASSSAGTNEKLFF. The full variable domain, in which reference TRBV11-3 and TRBJ1-4 provide the parts outside the CDR3, is EAGVVQSPRYKIIEKKQPVAFWCNPISGHNTLYWYLQNLGQGPELLIRYENEEAVDDSQLPKDRFSAERLKGVDSTLKIQPAELGDSAVYLCASSSAGTNEKLFFGSGTQLSVL.

The chain has TRBV5-6 and TRBJ2-7, with D perhaps TRBD2 (6 bases). V lost 1 base and J lost 5, with 13 bases in between. Germline V lookup: CDR1 SGHDT, CDR2 YYEEEE. The CDR3 runs to 14 residues. In nucleotides, the CDR3 is TGTGCCAGCAGCTTGTCAGGAGGGATCGACGAGCAGTACTTC. This translates into CASSLSGGIDEQYF. The full variable domain, completed using reference TRBV5-6 and TRBJ2-7, is DAGVTQSPTHLIKTRGQQVTLRCSPKSGHDTVSWYQQALGQGPQFIFQYYEEEERQRGNFPDRFSGHQFPNYSSELNVNALLLGDSALYLCASSLSGGIDEQYFGPGTRLTVT.

V usage is TRBV6-4 and J usage is TRBJ1-5; the D is unclear. V lost 3 bases and J lost 1, with 4 bases in between. CDR3 length: 13 amino acids. The germline CDR1 and CDR2 sequences are MRHNA and SNTAGT. DNA of the CDR3: TGTGCCAGCAGTGAGGGGAGCAATCAGCCCCAGCATTTT. The encoded protein is CASSEGSNQPQHF.

The V and J genes are TRBV6-1 and TRBJ2-5, with 9 nucleotides matching TRBD2. Germline CDR1 and CDR2: MNHNS and SASEGT. Trimming cost V 3 bases and J 10 bases; bases outside gene matches: 12. This CDR3 has 15 residues. The DNA of the CDR3 is TGTGCCAGCAGTGAGGGTGCTAGCGGGGCCGCGAACCAGTACTTC. Translated: CASSEGASGAANQYF.

The V and J genes are TRBV7-5 and TRBJ2-7; TRBD2 is taken as the D call from the table, unchecked against the DNA. TRBV7-5 is flagged as a pseudogene. There are 16 residues in the CDR3. The CDR3 DNA is TGTGCCAGAAGCTTAGATCGGGGAACTCTATGTTACGAGCAGTACTTC. It specifies CARSLDRGTLCYEQYF.

The chain joins TRBV30 to TRBJ2-7; the D is unclear. CDR3 size: 15 residues. V gave up 0 bases and J gave up 0 bases, with 12 bases separating them. In germline, CDR1 is GTSNPN, CDR2 SVGIG (reference sequence). The DNA for the CDR3 is TGTGCCTGGAGTGTAGTCGGCAGAAGCTCCTACGAGCAGTACTTC. Translation gives CAWSVVGRSSYEQYF. The whole variable domain, filled in from reference TRBV30 and TRBJ2-7, reads SQTIHQWPATLVQPVGSPLSLECTVEGTSNPNLYWYRQAAGRGLQLLFYSVGIGQISSEVPQNLSASRPQDRQFILSSKKLLLSDSGFYLCAWSVVGRSSYEQYFGPGTRLTVT.

This clone was recorded a few times. J is TRBJ1-1 and V is TRBV25-1, with a possible D match to TRBD1 (6 bases). Between the trimmed V and J ends, which lost 5 bases and 4 bases, there was a span of 20 bases. The CDR3 consists of 16 residues. Germline CDR1 and CDR2: MGHDK and SYGVNS. The CDR3 DNA reads as TGTGCCAGCAGTCGGCACGGGGGCGCGGGTCCCACTGAAGCTTTCTTT. Its translation: CASSRHGGAGPTEAFF.

The genes are TRBV5-4 and TRBJ2-7; D is possibly TRBD1 (5 bases). The CDR3 has 15 residues. CDR1 SGHNT and CDR2 YYREEE come from the germline V gene (reference sequence). V was pared by 3 bases and J by 2 bases, with 15 bases between. DNA of the CDR3: TGTGCCAGCAGCTCCCTTGGGGCGGCCCCCTACGAGCAGTACTTC. This sequence encodes CASSSLGAAPYEQYF.